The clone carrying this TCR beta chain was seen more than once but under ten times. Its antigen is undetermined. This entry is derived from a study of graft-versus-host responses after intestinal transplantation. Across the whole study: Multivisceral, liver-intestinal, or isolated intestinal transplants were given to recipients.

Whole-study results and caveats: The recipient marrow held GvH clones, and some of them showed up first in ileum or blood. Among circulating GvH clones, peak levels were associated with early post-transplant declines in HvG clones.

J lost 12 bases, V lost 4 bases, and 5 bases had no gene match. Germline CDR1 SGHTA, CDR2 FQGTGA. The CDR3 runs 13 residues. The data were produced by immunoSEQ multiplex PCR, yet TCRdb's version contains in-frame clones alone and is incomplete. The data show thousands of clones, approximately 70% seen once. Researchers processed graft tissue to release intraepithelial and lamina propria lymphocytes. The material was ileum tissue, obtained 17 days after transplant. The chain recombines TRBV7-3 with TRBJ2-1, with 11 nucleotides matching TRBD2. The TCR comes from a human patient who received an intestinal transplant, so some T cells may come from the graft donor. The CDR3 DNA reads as TGTGCCAGCAGCTCCTCTCTAGCGGGGGGGCAGTTCTTC. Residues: CASSSSLAGGQFF.